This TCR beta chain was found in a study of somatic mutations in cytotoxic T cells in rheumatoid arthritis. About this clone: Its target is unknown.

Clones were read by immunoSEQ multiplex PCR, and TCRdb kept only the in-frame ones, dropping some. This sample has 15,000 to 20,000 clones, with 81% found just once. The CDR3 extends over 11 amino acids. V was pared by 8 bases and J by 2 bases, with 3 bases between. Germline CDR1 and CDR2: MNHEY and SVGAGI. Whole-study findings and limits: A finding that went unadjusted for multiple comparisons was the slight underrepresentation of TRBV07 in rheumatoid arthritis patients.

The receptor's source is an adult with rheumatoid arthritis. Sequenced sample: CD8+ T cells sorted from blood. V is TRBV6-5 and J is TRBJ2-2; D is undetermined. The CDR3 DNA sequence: TGTGCCAGCGAAAACACCGGGGAGCTGTTTTTT. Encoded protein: CASENTGELFF.